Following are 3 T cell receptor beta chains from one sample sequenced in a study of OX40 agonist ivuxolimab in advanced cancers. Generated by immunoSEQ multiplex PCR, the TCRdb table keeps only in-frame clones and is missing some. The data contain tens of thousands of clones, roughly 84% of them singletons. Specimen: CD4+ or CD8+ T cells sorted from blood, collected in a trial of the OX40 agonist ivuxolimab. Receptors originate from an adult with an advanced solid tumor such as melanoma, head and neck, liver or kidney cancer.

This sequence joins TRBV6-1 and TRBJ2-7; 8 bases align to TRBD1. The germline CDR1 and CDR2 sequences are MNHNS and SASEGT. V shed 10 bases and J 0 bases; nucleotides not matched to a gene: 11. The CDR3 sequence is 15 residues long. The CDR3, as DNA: TGTGCCATTACAGGGGGTGAACGTTTCTCCTACGAGCAGTACTTC. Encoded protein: CAITGGERFSYEQYF.

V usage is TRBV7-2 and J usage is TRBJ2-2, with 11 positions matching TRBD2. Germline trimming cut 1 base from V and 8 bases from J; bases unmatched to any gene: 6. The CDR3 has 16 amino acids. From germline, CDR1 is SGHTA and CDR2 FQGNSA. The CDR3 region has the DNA TGTGCCAGCAGCTTAGTCCTAGCGGGGGGCCCTGGGGAGCTGTTTTTT. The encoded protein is CASSLVLAGGPGELFF.

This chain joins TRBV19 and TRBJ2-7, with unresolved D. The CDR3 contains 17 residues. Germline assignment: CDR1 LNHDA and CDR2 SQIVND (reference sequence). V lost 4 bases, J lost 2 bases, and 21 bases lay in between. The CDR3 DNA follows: TGTGCCAGTAGTAGCACTCCACGGGCACGGCAGCCCTACGAGCAGTACTTC. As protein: CASSSTPRARQPYEQYF.